The rows below give T cell receptor beta chains drawn from one sample of a study of spatial heterogeneity in lung cancer. TCRdb passed the 5' RACE reads through MiXCR, listing each CDR3 protein once. The profile shows fewer than 11,000 distinct CDR3 sequences, around 7.3% of them singletons. Sample: lung tumor tissue, taken at surgery. The receptors originated from a male donor with early-stage non-small cell lung cancer. CDR3s include the opening cysteine and the closing phenylalanine or tryptophan. D genes are given only for firm matches. Where a row states a size, it is once, few, many or the class of an expanded clone; other rows omit it.

V gene,clone size,J gene,D gene,CDR3 DNA,CDR3 protein
TRBV29-1,many,TRBJ2-1,TRBD2,TGCAGCGGTGTCTCGTCCAAAACTAGCGGGGTCCTCAATGAGCAGTTCTTC,CSGVSSKTSGVLNEQFF
TRBV10-3,few,TRBJ2-3,-,TGTGCCATCAGTGAGAGAGGGGGTAGCACAGATACGCAGTATTTT,CAISERGGSTDTQYF
TRBV20-1,few,TRBJ1-1,-,TGCGGTGGAGAGCAGGGGAACACTGAAGCTTTCTTT,CGGEQGNTEAFF
TRBV10-3,many,TRBJ2-7,TRBD1,TGTGCCATCAGGCCGGGACAGGGGGCAGGGTACGAGCAGTACTTC,CAIRPGQGAGYEQYF
TRBV11-2,-,TRBJ2-5,TRBD1,TGTGCCAGCAGCCAGGACAGGGTGGAGACCCAGTACTTC,CASSQDRVETQYF
TRBV12-3/TRBV12-4,-,TRBJ2-2,-,TGTGCCAGCAGTTTAGGGCAGGGTAACACCGGGGAGCTGTTTTTT,CASSLGQGNTGELFF
TRBV15,many,TRBJ1-5,-,TGTGCCACCAGCAGAGGTTTCGTGGGTGGTGGCAATCAGCCCCAGCATTTT,CATSRGFVGGGNQPQHF
TRBV30,many,TRBJ2-3,TRBD2,TGTGCCTGTATCGGGACTATTGTTCATACGCAGTATTTT,CACIGTIVHTQYF
TRBV19,many,TRBJ1-2,-,TGTGCCACTACAGGACGGACTAACTATGGCTACACCTTC,CATTGRTNYGYTF
TRBV20-1,-,TRBJ1-1,-,TGCAGTGCGCCAGGGGCGCCTGAAGCTTTCTTT,CSAPGAPEAFF
TRBV11-2,many,TRBJ2-1,-,TGTGCCAGCAGCTCTCGGATCCACAATGAGCAGTTCTTC,CASSSRIHNEQFF
TRBV6-1,many,TRBJ1-1,-,TGTGCCAGCAGTGAATACGGGGGGACTGAAGCTTTCTTT,CASSEYGGTEAFF
TRBV28,many,TRBJ2-7,-,TGTGCCAGCAGTTTGGAGGGGGCGCAGCAGTACTTC,CASSLEGAQQYF
TRBV6-5,few,TRBJ1-4,-,TGTGCCAGCAGTTACTCGCAGGGGGAAAAACTGTTTTTT,CASSYSQGEKLFF
TRBV7-9,many,TRBJ2-5,TRBD1,TGTGCCAGCAGCTCGGGGAAGGGGGCCCAAGAGACCCAGTACTTC,CASSSGKGAQETQYF
TRBV19,medium-sized,TRBJ2-3,TRBD2,TGTGCCAGTAGCCCCCGGACTAGCGGCACAGATACGCAGTATTTT,CASSPRTSGTDTQYF
TRBV6-2/TRBV6-3,medium-sized,TRBJ2-5,TRBD1,TGTGCCAGCAGTTTGGATCCGGGACAGGGACCCCAAGAGACCCAGTACTTC,CASSLDPGQGPQETQYF
TRBV2,many,TRBJ1-1,TRBD1,TGTGCCAGCAGTAAGGGGGCGCGAGGGACTGAAGCTTTCTTT,CASSKGARGTEAFF
TRBV18,-,TRBJ2-7,-,TGTGCCAGCTCACCGGACAGTTTCCCCTCCTACGAGCAGTACTTC,CASSPDSFPSYEQYF
TRBV2,-,TRBJ2-1,TRBD2,TGTGCCAGCAGTGAGAGTCTAGCGGGAGTAGGGCAGTTCTTC,CASSESLAGVGQFF
TRBV5-1,many,TRBJ2-3,TRBD2,TGCGCCAGCAGCGGAAACCCCCTAGCGGGGGAAAGGCAGTATTTT,CASSGNPLAGERQYF
TRBV5-1,few,TRBJ2-7,-,TGCGCCAGCAGCTGGACGGACCTCACCGAGCAGTACTTC,CASSWTDLTEQYF
TRBV3-1,many,TRBJ2-7,-,TGTGCCAGCAGCCAAAAAGCGAACTACGAGCAGTACTTC,CASSQKANYEQYF
TRBV30,many,TRBJ2-1,TRBD1,TGTGCCTGGCAGACAGGGTCGGACAATGAGCAGTTCTTC,CAWQTGSDNEQFF
TRBV4-2,-,TRBJ2-7,-,TGTGCCAGCAGCCAAGGGGGAGCACCCCCATACGAGCAGTACTTC,CASSQGGAPPYEQYF
TRBV20-1,-,TRBJ1-2,-,TGCAGTGCCGGGGACTCGCTCTACTATGGCTACACCTTC,CSAGDSLYYGYTF
TRBV6-2/TRBV6-3,large,TRBJ1-1,-,TGTGCCAGCAGGAAAACGGGAGAGACTGAAGCTTTCTTT,CASRKTGETEAFF
TRBV9,few,TRBJ2-5,-,TGTGCCAGCAGCGTAGGGCCCAAAGAGACCCAGTACTTC,CASSVGPKETQYF
TRBV29-1,once,TRBJ2-2,TRBD1,TGCAGCGCTGGACAGGGGTTCGGGGAGCTGTTTTTT,CSAGQGFGELFF
TRBV7-2,medium-sized,TRBJ1-5,TRBD1,TGTGCCAGCAGCTTACCCGGACAGGGCGGGGGTCAGCCCCAGCATTTT,CASSLPGQGGGQPQHF
TRBV6-5,many,TRBJ1-6,-,TGTGCCAGCAGTTACTCGAACGGGAACGCATATATTTCACCCCTCCACTTT,CASSYSNGNAYISPLHF
TRBV5-1,many,TRBJ2-2,TRBD1,TGCGCCAGCAGGGAAGGACAGGGAGGCACCGGGGAGCTGTTTTTT,CASREGQGGTGELFF
TRBV10-3,few,TRBJ1-6,-,TGTGCCATCAGTGAGTTGGGGAATAATTCACCCCTCCACTTT,CAISELGNNSPLHF
TRBV30,many,TRBJ2-3,TRBD1,TGTGCCTGGAGCCGAACGAAGACAGGGGACACAGATACGCAGTATTTT,CAWSRTKTGDTDTQYF
TRBV12-3/TRBV12-4,few,TRBJ2-5,TRBD2,TGTGCCAGCAGTTTTAGCGGGAGGGCGCAGTACTTC,CASSFSGRAQYF
TRBV5-1,-,TRBJ1-4,TRBD1,TGCGCCAGCAGCCGGCTAGGACAGGGGAATGAAAAACTGTTTTTT,CASSRLGQGNEKLFF
TRBV7-3,many,TRBJ2-2,-,TGTGCCAGCAGCTTACCTTTTACCGGGGAGCTGTTTTTT,CASSLPFTGELFF
TRBV20-1,-,TRBJ2-7,TRBD1,TGCAGTGTTTCGGACAGGCACAACGGGGAGCAGTACTTC,CSVSDRHNGEQYF
TRBV7-3,many,TRBJ2-5,TRBD2,TGTGCCAGCAGCTTAACGGGACTAGCGGGGCTAGGGGAGACCCAGTACTTC,CASSLTGLAGLGETQYF
TRBV7-9,-,TRBJ2-1,TRBD2,TGTGCCAGCAGCTTAGCTTCCGGGGCGACTAGCGGGAGAAACTACAATGAGCAGTTCTTC,CASSLASGATSGRNYNEQFF
TRBV6-1,-,TRBJ2-3,-,TGTGCCAGCAGACTGGGGAGTGGCGCAGATACGCAGTATTTT,CASRLGSGADTQYF
TRBV5-6,-,TRBJ2-3,TRBD2,TGTGCCACCCGGACACGGGGGGGCGGAGAAGATACGCAGTATTTT,CATRTRGGGEDTQYF
TRBV13,few,TRBJ1-1,-,TGTGCCAGCAGCTTAGTGAGAGGGGAAGCTTTCTTT,CASSLVRGEAFF
TRBV10-1,-,TRBJ2-1,-,TGCGCCAGCGCGACCCACAATGAGCAGTTCTTC,CASATHNEQFF
TRBV5-6,many,TRBJ2-7,TRBD1,TGTGCCAGCAGCCCCACCGGGACAGGGGGTTACGAGCAGTACTTC,CASSPTGTGGYEQYF
TRBV2,many,TRBJ1-2,-,TGTGCCAGCAGTGAAACAGTTACAACATTTGGAGGCTACACCTTC,CASSETVTTFGGYTF
TRBV6-4,many,TRBJ2-3,-,TGTGCCAGCAGTCCGGTAGCCAGGACCAGGCCAGATACGCAGTATTTT,CASSPVARTRPDTQYF
TRBV5-1,-,TRBJ1-1,TRBD1,TGCGCCAGCAGCTTCCGGACAGGAGGAGAAAACACTGAAGCTTTCTTT,CASSFRTGGENTEAFF
TRBV10-3,few,TRBJ2-5,TRBD1,TGTGCCATCAAGGACAGGAGCATAGAGACCCAGTACTTC,CAIKDRSIETQYF
TRBV30,many,TRBJ2-6,TRBD1,TGTGCCTGGAGTAAAGGGGGCTCAGGGGCCAACGTCCTGACTTTC,CAWSKGGSGANVLTF
TRBV6-5,-,TRBJ1-1,-,TGTGCCAGCAGCCAGACACAGAACACTGAAGCTTTCTTT,CASSQTQNTEAFF
TRBV4-3,many,TRBJ2-7,TRBD1,TGCGCCAGCAGCCAGACCGGGACAGGGTTGAGCGAGCAGTACTTC,CASSQTGTGLSEQYF
TRBV20-1,many,TRBJ2-7,TRBD1,TGCAGTGCTGAGACAGGGGGCACCTACGAGCAGTACTTC,CSAETGGTYEQYF
TRBV7-9,many,TRBJ2-5,TRBD2,TGTGCCAGCAGCTTAGGAGCGGGGGAAGAGACCCAGTACTTC,CASSLGAGEETQYF
TRBV6-1,-,TRBJ2-3,TRBD2,TGTGCCAGCAGTGATAGCGGGAGGGCCGGCGATACGCAGTATTTT,CASSDSGRAGDTQYF